This section outlines one TCR beta chain sequence together with its context. The sample originates from a study of lymphopenia after photon versus proton radiotherapy. Profiled with immunoSEQ multiplex PCR; TCRdb holds only in-frame clones, not every one. The sample lists 20,000 to 25,000 clones; roughly 85% were seen once. CDR3 size: 14 residues. Deletions cut 5 bases from V and 4 bases from J, with 13 bases between. CDR1 KGHSH and CDR2 LQKENI come from the germline V gene. Sequencing used peripheral blood, obtained from a patient treated with photon-based radiotherapy. The chain employs TRBV18 and TRBJ2-3, with a possible D match to TRBD2 (7 bases). This receptor was obtained from a man aged 55 to 69 with pancreatic cancer. The CDR3 is CASSRGGRPDTQYF. The CDR3 bases are TGTGCCAGCTCAAGGGGGGGCAGACCAGATACGCAGTATTTT.